The rows below give T cell receptor beta chains drawn from one sample of a study of spatial heterogeneity in lung cancer. TCRdb independently ran MiXCR on the 5' RACE reads; one entry per CDR3 protein. This table has fewer than 20,000 distinct CDR3 sequences, 7% to 7.5% appearing once. Material: lung tumor tissue, obtained at surgery. The receptor set was obtained from a female donor with early-stage non-small cell lung cancer. Each CDR3 is given with its conserved first and last residue. D genes are given only for firm matches. Rows may omit the clone size; those that give it use once, few, many or a size class.

clone size	D gene	V gene	J gene	CDR3 protein	CDR3 DNA
many	NA	TRBV4-2	TRBJ1-2	CASSQDRTANGYTF	TGTGCCAGCAGCCAAGACCGGACAGCTAATGGCTACACCTTC
NA	TRBD1	TRBV30	TRBJ2-2	CAWGQDPNTGELFF	TGTGCCTGGGGACAGGACCCGAACACCGGGGAGCTGTTTTTT
many	TRBD1	TRBV20-1	TRBJ1-4	CSACLNRDREEKLFF	TGCAGTGCTTGCCTCAACCGGGACAGGGAGGAAAAACTGTTTTTT
NA	NA	TRBV20-1	TRBJ1-3	CSASKGRVDTIYF	TGCAGTGCTAGTAAGGGCAGGGTAGACACCATATATTTT
NA	NA	TRBV7-3	TRBJ1-5	CASSINEAASNQPQHF	TGTGCCAGCAGCATTAATGAGGCGGCAAGCAATCAGCCCCAGCATTTT
NA	TRBD2	TRBV12-3/TRBV12-4	TRBJ2-3	CASSRLAGGTGDTQYF	TGTGCCAGCAGCCGCCTAGCGGGGGGCACGGGAGATACGCAGTATTTT
many	TRBD1	TRBV28	TRBJ2-1	CASFDRDRNEQFF	TGTGCCAGTTTTGACAGGGACCGCAATGAGCAGTTCTTC
NA	TRBD2	TRBV12-3/TRBV12-4	TRBJ2-4	CASSTSADKNIQYF	TGTGCCAGTTCGACTAGCGCGGACAAAAACATTCAGTACTTC
many	NA	TRBV5-1	TRBJ1-1	CASSLDTEAFF	TGCGCCAGCAGCTTGGACACTGAAGCTTTCTTT
NA	TRBD2	TRBV6-5	TRBJ2-2	CASRITSGGAAGELFF	TGTGCCAGCAGAATAACTAGCGGGGGGGCTGCCGGGGAGCTGTTTTTT
NA	TRBD2	TRBV30	TRBJ2-3	CAWTDGTISNSGTQYF	TGTGCCTGGACGGATGGGACTATCTCGAATTCGGGGACGCAGTATTTT
many	TRBD1	TRBV5-1	TRBJ1-6	CASSLGQGNNSPLHF	TGCGCCAGCAGCTTGGGACAGGGGAATAATTCACCCCTCCACTTT
many	TRBD1	TRBV12-3/TRBV12-4	TRBJ1-5	CASRDREDGQPQHF	TGTGCCAGCAGAGACAGGGAGGATGGTCAGCCCCAGCATTTT
NA	NA	TRBV10-3	TRBJ1-1	CAISDGLANTEAFF	TGTGCCATCAGTGACGGGTTAGCGAACACTGAAGCTTTCTTT
NA	NA	TRBV6-5	TRBJ2-1	CASSYNTYNEQFF	TGTGCCAGCAGTTACAACACCTACAATGAGCAGTTCTTC
many	NA	TRBV12-3/TRBV12-4	TRBJ2-1	CASTGGSYNEQFF	TGTGCCAGCACTGGGGGCTCCTACAATGAGCAGTTCTTC
many	NA	TRBV7-2	TRBJ1-6	CASSLVGGQGNLPAPLHF	TGTGCCAGCAGCTTAGTGGGTGGTCAGGGGAACCTACCGGCACCCCTCCACTTT
many	NA	TRBV27	TRBJ2-1	CASSSLYRGLPTEQFF	TGTGCCAGCAGTTCCCTCTACAGGGGACTGCCGACTGAGCAGTTCTTC
many	NA	TRBV6-6	TRBJ1-2	CASSPGVGVGGYTF	TGTGCCAGCAGCCCCGGGGTCGGGGTCGGTGGCTACACCTTC
few	NA	TRBV21-1	TRBJ2-7	CASSKASHFEQYF	TGTGCCAGCAGCAAAGCATCCCATTTCGAGCAGTACTTC
few	NA	TRBV14	TRBJ1-5	CASSPGRGQPQHF	TGTGCCAGCAGCCCTGGTAGAGGTCAGCCCCAGCATTTT
many	TRBD2	TRBV7-6	TRBJ2-7	CASSLGGGVYEQYF	TGTGCCAGCAGCTTGGGCGGGGGGGTTTACGAGCAGTACTTC
medium-sized	NA	TRBV3-1	TRBJ1-5	CASSLSGGEGQPQHF	TGTGCCAGCAGCCTCTCCGGGGGAGAGGGCCAGCCCCAGCATTTT
many	NA	TRBV4-2	TRBJ2-1	CASSHPQGGASYNEQFF	TGTGCCAGCAGCCACCCCCAGGGGGGGGCCTCCTACAATGAGCAGTTCTTC
many	TRBD1	TRBV2	TRBJ1-2	CASSTRQGRTYGYTF	TGTGCCAGCAGTACCCGACAGGGGCGAACATATGGCTACACCTTC
medium-sized	NA	TRBV4-3	TRBJ2-7	CASSQEPGSSYEQYF	TGCGCCAGCAGCCAAGAACCGGGTAGCTCCTACGAGCAGTACTTC
many	TRBD1	TRBV29-1	TRBJ2-2	CSVRQGWAGELFF	TGCAGCGTGAGACAGGGTTGGGCCGGGGAGCTGTTTTTT